This TCR beta chain was recorded in a study of cytomegalovirus exposure and HLA in healthy donors. The PCR was carried out with 60 Vbeta primers and 13 Jbeta primers. Measured with immunoSEQ multiplex PCR; TCRdb has only the in-frame clones, and not every one. The sample consists of 100,000 to 150,000 clones, less than 85% of them appearing once. CDR3 length: 13 amino acids. The V gene lost 5 bases and the J gene lost 5 bases, with 12 bases spanning the gap. The germline V gene encodes CDR1 MGHRA and CDR2 YSYEKL. Points on this clone: Its specificity is unknown.

General observations from the study: TCR beta sequences reportedly predicted most subjects' HLA-A and HLA-B alleles accurately. A later analysis linked about 17,000 TCR beta sequences to HLA alleles at 0.05 false discovery rate. The study labeled more than 150 TCR beta chains cytomegalovirus-associated. Several V segments, TRBV6-2 and TRBV6-3 among them, could not be told apart and were dropped.

Material: PBMCs. This TCR was sampled from a female donor in good health and CMV-seronegative. This chain connects TRBV4-1 to TRBJ2-5; D not resolved. The CDR3 sequence is CASSDLRSETQYF. The CDR3 nucleotides are TGCGCCAGCAGCGACCTTAGGAGCGAGACCCAGTACTTC.